Listed below are T cell receptor beta chains from one sample, sequenced in a study of T cells after yellow fever vaccination. TCRdb reprocessed the 5' RACE reads via MiXCR and lists one record per CDR3 protein. Here the sample spans about 340,000 distinct CDR3 sequences, 8.5% to 10% being singletons. The input for sequencing was PBMCs, taken on the day of the first yellow fever vaccination. Source of these receptors: a man aged 18 to 29 who received the YFV17D yellow fever vaccine. Each CDR3 is given without its conserved first and last residue. Size is stated for part of the rows, as once, few or many counts, or as a class when the clone is expanded.

J	V	size	CDR3
TRBJ2-5	TRBV30	many	AWSRQVEETQY
TRBJ1-1	TRBV7-9	.	ASSLSSGGFTEAF
TRBJ2-5	TRBV29-1	many	SAKRGGQETQY
TRBJ2-1	TRBV7-9	.	ASSLTEQF
TRBJ2-3	TRBV5-1	many	ASSLKGTDTQY
TRBJ1-6	TRBV20-1	few	SARDQGGNSPLH
TRBJ2-2	TRBV5-6	many	ASSLSIGIAPPNTGELF
TRBJ1-3	TRBV7-2	few	ASSLRGPSGNTIY
TRBJ1-1	TRBV11-2	many	ASSLTRSGEAF
TRBJ1-6	TRBV7-2	.	ASSLLGGIAYNSPLH
TRBJ2-3	TRBV12-3/TRBV12-4	.	ASSLAGGVTQY
TRBJ1-5	TRBV7-2	.	ASRGDNQPQH
TRBJ1-1	TRBV11-2	many	AISTKSAF
TRBJ2-1	TRBV29-1	.	SVDKTEGGGEQF
TRBJ1-1	TRBV6-2/TRBV6-3	.	ASTPGQGDTEAF
TRBJ2-4	TRBV20-1	many	SARDIEGAGIQY
TRBJ2-3	TRBV29-1	.	SAGGGNGADTQY
TRBJ1-1	TRBV12-3/TRBV12-4	.	ASRKRYGGDTEAF
TRBJ1-1	TRBV12-3/TRBV12-4	many	ASSPDSDLALRAF
TRBJ1-1	TRBV12-3/TRBV12-4	.	ASSAVGDTEAF
TRBJ1-1	TRBV12-3/TRBV12-4	.	ASRDSRGDGTEAF
TRBJ1-4	TRBV6-5	.	ASSSTSKGEKLF
TRBJ1-4	TRBV4-1	many	ASSQGQGEEKLF
TRBJ2-5	TRBV4-1	many	ASSQGVRTQETQY
TRBJ2-5	TRBV24-1	many	ATSDPTTGGETQY
TRBJ2-1	TRBV5-1	many	ASSLQGSYNEQF
TRBJ2-5	TRBV10-1	.	ASSEGHQETQY
TRBJ2-5	TRBV20-1	few	SARPYRDHQETQY
TRBJ2-1	TRBV30	.	AVEEATYNEQF
TRBJ2-5	TRBV12-3/TRBV12-4	few	ASSLRASGGEETQY
TRBJ2-1	TRBV5-1	many	ASSLAPGGDEQF
TRBJ1-1	TRBV24-1	many	ATRPTGQNTEAF
TRBJ2-1	TRBV11-2	.	ASSLDLDGGFDNEQF
TRBJ1-4	TRBV20-1	.	SAARGARVREKLF
TRBJ1-6	TRBV15	.	ATSRDRDGPLH
TRBJ2-5	TRBV12-3/TRBV12-4	many	ASSGLQWETQY
TRBJ1-4	TRBV7-9	.	ASSPQIAGKLF
TRBJ1-1	TRBV12-3/TRBV12-4	few	ASSFALNTEAF
TRBJ2-5	TRBV4-1	.	ASSRGVIETQY
TRBJ1-2	TRBV7-9	few	ASSLASNYGYT
TRBJ2-5	TRBV18	.	ASSPEGQETQY
TRBJ1-1	TRBV20-1	.	RHRTVMNTEAF
TRBJ1-2	TRBV12-3/TRBV12-4	.	ASSTPYYGYT
TRBJ1-2	TRBV7-9	.	ASNRGTDSGYT
TRBJ1-2	TRBV5-1	many	ASSRLAGGDYGYT
TRBJ2-1	TRBV10-2	few	ASSGLAGGYEQF
TRBJ2-2	TRBV20-1	few	SAQRDRGNTGELF
TRBJ1-6	TRBV27	few	ASRSNSPLH
TRBJ2-3	TRBV5-1	few	ASSDLEGTDTQY
TRBJ2-3	TRBV3-1	.	ASSARDRGTQY
TRBJ2-1	TRBV28	.	ASGPGQNNEQF
TRBJ1-5	TRBV5-6	few	ASSLVSGGPQH
TRBJ2-5	TRBV5-4	few	ASSLSGRSETQY